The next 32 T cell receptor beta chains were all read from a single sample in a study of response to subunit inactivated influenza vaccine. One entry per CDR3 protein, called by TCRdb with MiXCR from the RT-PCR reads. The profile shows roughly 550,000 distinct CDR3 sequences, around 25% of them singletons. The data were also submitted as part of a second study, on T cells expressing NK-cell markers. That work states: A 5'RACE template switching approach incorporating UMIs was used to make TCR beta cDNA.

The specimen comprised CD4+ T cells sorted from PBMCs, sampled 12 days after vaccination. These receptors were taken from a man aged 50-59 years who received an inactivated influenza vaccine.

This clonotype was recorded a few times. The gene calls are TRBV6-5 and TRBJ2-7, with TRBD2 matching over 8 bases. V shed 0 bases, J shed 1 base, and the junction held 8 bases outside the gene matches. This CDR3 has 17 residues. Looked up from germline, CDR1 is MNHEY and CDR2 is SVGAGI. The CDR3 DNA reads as TGTGCCAGCAGTTACTCGAGTCTTAGCGGGGAGTCCTACGAGCAGTACTTC. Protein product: CASSYSSLSGESYEQYF.

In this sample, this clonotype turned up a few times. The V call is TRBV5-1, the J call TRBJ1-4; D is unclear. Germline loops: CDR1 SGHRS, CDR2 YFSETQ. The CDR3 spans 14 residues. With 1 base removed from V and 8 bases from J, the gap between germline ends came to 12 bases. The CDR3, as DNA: TGCGCCAGCAGCTTGCCTCAATTGGTGGAAAAACTGTTTTTT. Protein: CASSLPQLVEKLFF.

The CDR3 sequence is CAISVGREVDNEQFF. For the CDR3, the DNA is TGTGCCATCAGTGTGGGACGGGAGGTCGACAATGAGCAGTTCTTC. The rearrangement joins TRBV10-3 to TRBJ2-1, with 7 bases aligning to TRBD2. Germline-derived CDR1 and CDR2 are ENHRY and SYGVKD. The CDR3 has 15 amino acids. The ends lost 4 bases at V and 5 bases at J; junction bases unmatched: 8.

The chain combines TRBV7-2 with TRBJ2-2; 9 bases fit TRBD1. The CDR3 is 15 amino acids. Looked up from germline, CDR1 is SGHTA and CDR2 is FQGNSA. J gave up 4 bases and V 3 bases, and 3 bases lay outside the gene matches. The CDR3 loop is CASSFSTGGTGELFF. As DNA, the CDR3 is TGTGCCAGCAGCTTCTCGACAGGGGGCACCGGGGAGCTGTTTTTT.

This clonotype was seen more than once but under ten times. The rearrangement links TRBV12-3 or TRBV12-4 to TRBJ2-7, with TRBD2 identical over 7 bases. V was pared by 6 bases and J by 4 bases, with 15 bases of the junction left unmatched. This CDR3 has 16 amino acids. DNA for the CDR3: TGTGCCAGCAGCACCAGGGCTAGCGGTAGTATGTACGAGCAGTACTTC. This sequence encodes CASSTRASGSMYEQYF.

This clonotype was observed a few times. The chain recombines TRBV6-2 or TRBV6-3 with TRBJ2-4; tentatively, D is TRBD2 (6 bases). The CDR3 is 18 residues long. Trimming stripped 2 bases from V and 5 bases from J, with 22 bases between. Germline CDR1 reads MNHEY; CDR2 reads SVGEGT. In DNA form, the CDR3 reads TGTGCCAGCAGTTACGTCGGGGGAGGACACCCAAAGGAAAACATTCAGTACTTC. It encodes CASSYVGGGHPKENIQYF.

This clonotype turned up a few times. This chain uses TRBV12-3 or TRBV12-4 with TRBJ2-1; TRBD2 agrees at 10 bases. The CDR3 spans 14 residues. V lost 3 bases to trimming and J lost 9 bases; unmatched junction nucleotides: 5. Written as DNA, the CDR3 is TGTGCCAGCAGTTTTAGCGGGGGGTATCCTGAGCAGTTCTTC. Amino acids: CASSFSGGYPEQFF.

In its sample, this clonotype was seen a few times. CDR3 DNA sequence: TGTGCCAGCAGTTCCCGGACAGGGGGCAGTCAGCCCCAGCATTTT. The encoded protein is CASSSRTGGSQPQHF. The V gene is TRBV12-3 or TRBV12-4, the J gene TRBJ1-5, with 11 bases fitting TRBD1. V lost 4 bases to trimming and J lost 6 bases; unmatched junction nucleotides: 5. The CDR3 is 15 residues long.

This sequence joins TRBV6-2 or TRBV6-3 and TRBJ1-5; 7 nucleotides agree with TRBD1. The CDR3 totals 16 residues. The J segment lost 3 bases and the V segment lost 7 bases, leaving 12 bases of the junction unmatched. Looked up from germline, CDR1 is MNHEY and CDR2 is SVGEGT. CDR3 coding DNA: TGTGCCAGCACCACCCCGCTTACAGGGGTCAATCAGCCCCAGCATTTT. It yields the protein CASTTPLTGVNQPQHF.

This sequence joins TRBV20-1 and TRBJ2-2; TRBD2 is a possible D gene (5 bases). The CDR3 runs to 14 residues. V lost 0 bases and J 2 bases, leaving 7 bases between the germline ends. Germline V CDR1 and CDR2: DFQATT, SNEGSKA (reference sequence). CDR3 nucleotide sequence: TGCAGTGCTAGAGATAGACTAAACACCGGGGAGCTGTTTTTT. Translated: CSARDRLNTGELFF.

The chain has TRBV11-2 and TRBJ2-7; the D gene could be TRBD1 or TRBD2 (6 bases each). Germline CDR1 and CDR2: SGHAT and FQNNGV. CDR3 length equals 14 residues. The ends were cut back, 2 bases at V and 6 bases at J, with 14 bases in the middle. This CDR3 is CASSLYQQGGEQYF. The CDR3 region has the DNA TGTGCCAGCAGCTTATATCAACAGGGAGGCGAGCAGTACTTC.

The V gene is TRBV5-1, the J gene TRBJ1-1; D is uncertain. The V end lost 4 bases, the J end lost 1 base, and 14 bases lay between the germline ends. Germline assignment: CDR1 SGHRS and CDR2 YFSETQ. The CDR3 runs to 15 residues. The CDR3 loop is CASSPTTTANTEAFF. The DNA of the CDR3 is TGCGCCAGCAGCCCTACAACAACAGCGAACACTGAAGCTTTCTTT.

The CDR3 loop reads CASSSWALDHQPQHF. In DNA, the CDR3 is TGTGCCAGCAGCTCGTGGGCCTTGGACCATCAGCCCCAGCATTTT. The V gene is TRBV5-6, the J gene TRBJ1-5; D is ambiguous. The CDR3 runs 15 residues. With 3 bases removed from V and 5 bases from J, the gap between germline ends came to 15 bases. CDR1 and CDR2 from the germline V gene are SGHDT and YYEEEE.

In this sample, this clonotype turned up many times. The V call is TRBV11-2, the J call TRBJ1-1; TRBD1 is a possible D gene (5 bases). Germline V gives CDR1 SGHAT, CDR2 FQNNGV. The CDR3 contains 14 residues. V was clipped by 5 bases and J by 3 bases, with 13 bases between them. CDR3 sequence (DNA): TGTGCCAGCAGCCCTCCGGGGGGAGACACTGAAGCTTTCTTT. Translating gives CASSPPGGDTEAFF.

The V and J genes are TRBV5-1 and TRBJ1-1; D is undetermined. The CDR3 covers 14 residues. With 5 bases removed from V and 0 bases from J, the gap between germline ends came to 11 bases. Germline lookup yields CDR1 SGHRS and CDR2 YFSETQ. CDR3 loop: CASRGGLMNTEAFF. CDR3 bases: TGCGCCAGCAGGGGCGGACTAATGAACACTGAAGCTTTCTTT.

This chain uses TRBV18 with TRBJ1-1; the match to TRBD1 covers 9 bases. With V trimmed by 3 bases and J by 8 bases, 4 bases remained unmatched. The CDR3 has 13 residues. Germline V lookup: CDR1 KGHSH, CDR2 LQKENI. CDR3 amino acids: CASSPRQGEEAFF. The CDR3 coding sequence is TGTGCCAGCTCACCGCGACAGGGGGAAGAAGCTTTCTTT.

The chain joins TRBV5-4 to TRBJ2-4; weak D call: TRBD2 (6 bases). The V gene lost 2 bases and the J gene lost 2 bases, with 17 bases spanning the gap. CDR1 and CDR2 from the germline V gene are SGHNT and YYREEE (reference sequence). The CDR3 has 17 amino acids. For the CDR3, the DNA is TGTGCCAGCAGCTTAGGTGGTAGCGGCCAAACCAAAAACATTCAGTACTTC. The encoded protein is CASSLGGSGQTKNIQYF.

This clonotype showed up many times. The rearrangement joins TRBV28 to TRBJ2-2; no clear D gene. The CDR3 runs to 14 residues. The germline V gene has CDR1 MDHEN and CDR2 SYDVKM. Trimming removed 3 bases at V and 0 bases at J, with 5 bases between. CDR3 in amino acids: CASSFRSNTGELFF. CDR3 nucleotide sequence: TGTGCCAGCAGTTTTAGATCGAACACCGGGGAGCTGTTTTTT.

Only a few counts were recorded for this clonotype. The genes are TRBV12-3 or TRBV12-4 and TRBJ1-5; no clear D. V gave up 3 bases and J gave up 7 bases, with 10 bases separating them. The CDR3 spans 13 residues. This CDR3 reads CASSLSTRQPQHF. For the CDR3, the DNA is TGTGCCAGCAGTTTGTCGACCCGGCAGCCCCAGCATTTT.

CDR3 DNA: TGTGCCAGCAGTTACGTTGGGGGGCCCCAAGAGACCCAGTACTTC. It yields the protein CASSYVGGPQETQYF. This rearrangement joins TRBV6-2 or TRBV6-3 to TRBJ2-5, with D perhaps given as TRBD1 or TRBD2 (6 bases each). The V gene lost 2 bases and the J gene lost 1 base, with 11 bases spanning the gap. The CDR3 length is 15 residues. Germline CDR1 and CDR2: MNHEY and SVGEGT.

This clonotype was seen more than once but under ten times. In DNA form, the CDR3 reads TGTGCCATCAGTGAACCCGTTGGCGTCCTGACTTTC. Translation gives CAISEPVGVLTF. The rearrangement links TRBV10-3 to TRBJ2-6; no reliable D call. Germline-derived CDR1 and CDR2 are ENHRY and SYGVKD. V was shortened by 3 bases and J by 12 bases, with 9 bases between the two germline ends. This CDR3 spans 12 amino acids.

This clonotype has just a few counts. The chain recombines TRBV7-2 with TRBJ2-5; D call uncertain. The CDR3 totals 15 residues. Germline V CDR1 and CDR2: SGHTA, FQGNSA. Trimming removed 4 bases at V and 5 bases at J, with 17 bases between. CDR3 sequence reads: CASSSASGLVETQYF. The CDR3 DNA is TGTGCCAGCAGCTCAGCCTCCGGTCTAGTGGAGACCCAGTACTTC.

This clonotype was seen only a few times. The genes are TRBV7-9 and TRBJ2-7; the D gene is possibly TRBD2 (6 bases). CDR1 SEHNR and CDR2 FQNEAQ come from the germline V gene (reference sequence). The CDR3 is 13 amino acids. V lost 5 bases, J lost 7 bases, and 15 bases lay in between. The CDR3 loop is CASSPPRGNEQYF. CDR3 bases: TGTGCCAGCAGCCCCCCCCGGGGGAATGAGCAGTACTTC. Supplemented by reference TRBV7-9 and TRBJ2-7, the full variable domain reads DTGVSQNPRHKITKRGQNVTFRCDPISEHNRLYWYRQTLGQGPEFLTYFQNEAQLEKSRLLSDRFSAERPKGSFSTLEIQRTEQGDSAMYLCASSPPRGNEQYFGPGTRLTVT.

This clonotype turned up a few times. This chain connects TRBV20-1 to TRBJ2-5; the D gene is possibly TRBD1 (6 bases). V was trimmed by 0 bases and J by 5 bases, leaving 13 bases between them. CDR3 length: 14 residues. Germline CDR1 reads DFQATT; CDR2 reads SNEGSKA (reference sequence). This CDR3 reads CSARESRGGETQYF. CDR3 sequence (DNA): TGCAGTGCTAGAGAGTCCAGGGGCGGCGAGACCCAGTACTTC.

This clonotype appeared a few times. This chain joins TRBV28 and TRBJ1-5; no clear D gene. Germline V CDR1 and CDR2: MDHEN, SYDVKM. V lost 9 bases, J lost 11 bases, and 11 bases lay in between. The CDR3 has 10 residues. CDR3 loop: CASSERTQHF. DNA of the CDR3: TGTGCCAGTTCCGAAAGGACCCAGCATTTT.

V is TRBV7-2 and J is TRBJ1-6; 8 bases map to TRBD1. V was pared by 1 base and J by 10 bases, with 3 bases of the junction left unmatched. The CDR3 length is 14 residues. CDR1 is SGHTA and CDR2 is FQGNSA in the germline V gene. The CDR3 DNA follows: TGTGCCAGCAGCTTAGGGACAGGGACCTCACCCCTCCACTTT. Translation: CASSLGTGTSPLHF.

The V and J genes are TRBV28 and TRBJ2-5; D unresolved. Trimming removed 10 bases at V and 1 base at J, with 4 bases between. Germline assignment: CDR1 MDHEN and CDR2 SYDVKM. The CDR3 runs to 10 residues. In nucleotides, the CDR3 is TGTGCCACCCTCCAAGAGACCCAGTACTTC. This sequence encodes CATLQETQYF.

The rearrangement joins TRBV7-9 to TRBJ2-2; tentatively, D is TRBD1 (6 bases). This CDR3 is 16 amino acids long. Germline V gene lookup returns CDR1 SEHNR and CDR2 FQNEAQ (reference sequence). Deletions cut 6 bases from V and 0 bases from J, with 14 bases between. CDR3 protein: CASRGPGTPNTGELFF. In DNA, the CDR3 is TGTGCCAGCAGGGGCCCCGGGACACCGAACACCGGGGAGCTGTTTTTT.

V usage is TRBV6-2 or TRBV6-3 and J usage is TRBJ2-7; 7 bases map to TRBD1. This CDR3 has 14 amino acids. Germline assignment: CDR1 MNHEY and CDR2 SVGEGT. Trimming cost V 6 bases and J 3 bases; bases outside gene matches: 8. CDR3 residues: CASSLDRPNYEQYF. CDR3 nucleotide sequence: TGTGCCAGCAGCTTGGACAGGCCCAACTACGAGCAGTACTTC.

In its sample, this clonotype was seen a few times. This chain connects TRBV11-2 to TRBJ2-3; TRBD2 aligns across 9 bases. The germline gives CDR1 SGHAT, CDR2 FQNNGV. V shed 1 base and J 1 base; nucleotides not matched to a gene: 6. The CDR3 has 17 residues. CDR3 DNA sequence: TGTGCCAGCAGCTTAGTATACTTAGCGGGGGGCACAGATACGCAGTATTTT. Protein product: CASSLVYLAGGTDTQYF. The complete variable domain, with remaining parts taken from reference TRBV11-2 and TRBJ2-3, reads EAGVAQSPRYKIIEKRQSVAFWCNPISGHATLYWYQQILGQGPKLLIQFQNNGVVDDSQLPKDRFSAERLKGVDSTLKIQPAKLEDSAVYLCASSLVYLAGGTDTQYFGPGTRLTVL.

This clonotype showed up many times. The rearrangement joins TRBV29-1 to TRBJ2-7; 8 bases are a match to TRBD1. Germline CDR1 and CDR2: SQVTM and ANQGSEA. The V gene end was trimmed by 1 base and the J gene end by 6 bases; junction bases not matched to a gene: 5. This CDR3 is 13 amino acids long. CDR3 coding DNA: TGCAGCGTTGAAGCCCCGACAGGGGTCGAGCAGTACTTC. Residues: CSVEAPTGVEQYF.

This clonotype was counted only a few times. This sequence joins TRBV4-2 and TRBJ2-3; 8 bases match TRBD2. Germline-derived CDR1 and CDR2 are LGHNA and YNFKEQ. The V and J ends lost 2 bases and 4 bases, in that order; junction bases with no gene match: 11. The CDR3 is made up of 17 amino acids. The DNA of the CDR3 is TGTGCCAGCAGCCAATTTTTTAGCGGGGTCCTCGCAGATACGCAGTATTTT. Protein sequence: CASSQFFSGVLADTQYF.